This T cell receptor (beta chain) was found in a study of blood T cells in healthy people across ages. The germline gives CDR1 KGHDR, CDR2 SFDVKD. V was cut by 3 bases and J by 1 base, with 9 bases left in between. The CDR3 contains 15 residues. Through a sample-barcoded 5' primer and a J-beta primer mix, a second PCR was run for roughly 6 to 12 cycles. TCRdb reprocessed the 5' RACE reads with MiXCR, giving one entry per CDR3 protein. The table shows roughly 1,500,000 distinct CDR3 sequences, with 30% to 40% occurring only once. Sequencing was carried out using blood. This clonotype was sampled from a woman aged 25 to 39 in good health. This chain uses TRBV24-1 with TRBJ2-4; D gene unclear. DNA of the CDR3: TGTGCCACCAGTGATATAGGGAAGGCCAAAAACATTCAGTACTTC. As protein: CATSDIGKAKNIQYF.